This TCR beta chain derives from a study of T cell responses to AZD1222 COVID-19 vaccine. The table came from immunoSEQ multiplex PCR; TCRdb's copy has only in-frame clones and leaves some out. The profile shows about 170,000 clones, about nine tenths of them singletons. This specimen consisted of peripheral blood, obtained on day 0 of AZD1222 vaccination. This clonotype was obtained from an adult in good health.

In nucleotides, the CDR3 is TGTGCCAGCAGCCAAGTTTACTGGCTAGCGGGGGGGTATGAGCAGTTCTTC. Amino acid sequence: CASSQVYWLAGGYEQFF. The chain links TRBV3-1 (or the pseudogene TRBV3-2) to TRBJ2-1; 12 nucleotides agree with TRBD2. The ends lost 1 base at V and 8 bases at J; junction bases unmatched: 9. Germline assignment: CDR1 LGHDT and CDR2 YNNKEL (reference sequence). The CDR3 spans 17 residues.